One sample yielded the 23 T cell receptor beta chains listed below, sequenced in a study of cytomegalovirus exposure and HLA in healthy donors (dated by TCRdb to the late 2010s). Library creation used the immunoSEQ multiplex PCR assay. For the multiplex PCR, a mixture combining 60 forward primers for TCR Vbeta segments and 13 reverse primers for TCR Jbeta segments was used. TCRdb holds this immuneACCESS table with in-frame rearrangements only. Some clones are missing; in checked studies, unresolved V genes explain under half, and the rest has no known cause. A total of some 150,000 clones appear in this sample, 82% of them only once. The biggest ten clones account for 1.5% to 2.5% of the sample. The specimen was PBMCs. The source is a middle-aged woman in good health and CMV-seronegative.

This clone appeared once. The J gene is TRBJ2-1, the V gene TRBV27; 13 bases align to TRBD2. The CDR3 sequence is 17 residues long. The V gene end was trimmed by 6 bases and the J gene end by 4 bases; junction bases not matched to a gene: 9. CDR1 is MNHEY and CDR2 is SMNVEV in the germline V gene (reference sequence). The CDR3 protein is CASRRRTSGRSYNEQFF. CDR3 nucleotides: TGTGCCAGCAGACGTCGGACTAGCGGGAGAAGTTACAATGAGCAGTTCTTC.

The genes are TRBV23-1 and TRBJ1-1, with unresolved D. TRBV23-1 is assigned to the ORF class and has an uncertain function. With 6 bases removed from V and 2 bases from J, the gap between germline ends came to 25 bases. This CDR3 has 18 residues. CDR3 DNA sequence: TGCGCCAGCAGCCGTCCCCCCGACAATCCCAACATAAACACTGAAGCTTTCTTT. Residues: CASSRPPDNPNINTEAFF.

The chain carries TRBV30 and TRBJ2-7, with 8 positions matching TRBD2. Looked up from germline, CDR1 is GTSNPN and CDR2 is SVGIG (reference sequence). The length of the CDR3 is 17 residues. V shed 3 bases and J 1 base; nucleotides not matched to a gene: 14. CDR3 nucleotide sequence: TGTGCCTGGAGATCGAAGGGCGGGAGGATTGAGTCCTACGAGCAGTACTTC. The encoded protein is CAWRSKGGRIESYEQYF.

The rearrangement uses TRBV6-4 and TRBJ2-7; the match to TRBD1 covers 8 bases. CDR3 length: 15 amino acids. J was trimmed by 9 bases and V by 9 bases; bases with no gene match: 19. The germline V gene encodes CDR1 MRHNA and CDR2 SNTAGT. CDR3 sequence (DNA): TGTGCCAGACGGGCCAGGGGGCTAGGTGGCCACGTGCAGTACTTC. Protein sequence: CARRARGLGGHVQYF.

This chain uses TRBV28 with TRBJ2-1; 7 bases align to TRBD2. The CDR3 contains 14 residues. Germline V gene data show CDR1 as MDHEN and CDR2 as SYDVKM. Germline trimming cut 2 bases from V and 6 bases from J; bases unmatched to any gene: 4. The chain's CDR3 is CASSLGWEGNEQFF. CDR3 nucleotide sequence: TGTGCCAGCAGTTTAGGGTGGGAGGGCAATGAGCAGTTCTTC.

The chain couples TRBV28 to TRBJ2-3; a possible D gene is TRBD1 (7 bases). The CDR3 has 18 residues. V dropped 5 bases and J dropped 1 base, with 22 bases sitting between them. Germline CDR1 MDHEN, CDR2 SYDVKM. CDR3 nucleotides: TGTGCCAGCAGTCCTCTGACAGGGCGGCGGGACCGCACAGATACGCAGTATTTT. This codes for CASSPLTGRRDRTDTQYF.

V usage is TRBV27 and J usage is TRBJ2-6, with 7 bases lining up with TRBD1. The V and J ends lost 7 bases and 4 bases, in that order; junction bases with no gene match: 4. The CDR3 runs to 14 residues. Germline CDR1 MNHEY, CDR2 SMNVEV (reference sequence). The CDR3 DNA reads TGTGCCAGCACGACAGGGATCGGGGCCAACGTCCTGACTTTC. It is translated as CASTTGIGANVLTF.

The chain has TRBV7-3 and TRBJ2-1, with 13 bases aligning to TRBD2. The CDR3 has 18 amino acids. The junction had 11 bases not matched to a gene; V was cut back by 2 bases and J by 7 bases. Per germline, CDR1 SGHTA and CDR2 FQGTGA. The CDR3 DNA is TGTGCCAGCAGCTTATTACTAGCGGGAGGGCCAGGCGGGAATGAGCAGTTCTTC. It translates to CASSLLLAGGPGGNEQFF.

CDR3 DNA sequence: TGCGCCAGCAATTTTGCAGACAGGGACAACGAGCAGTACTTC. Translation: CASNFADRDNEQYF. The chain employs TRBV4-3 and TRBJ2-7; TRBD1 agrees at 7 bases. V lost 7 bases to trimming and J lost 5 bases; unmatched junction nucleotides: 11. The CDR3 spans 14 residues. Germline CDR1 LGHNA, CDR2 YSLEER.

As to this clone: At the DNA level, this CDR3 is encoded by other sequences in the same sample as well. The chain couples TRBV28 to TRBJ2-2; D is possibly TRBD1 (5 bases). The germline V gene has CDR1 MDHEN and CDR2 SYDVKM. The CDR3 extends over 14 amino acids. V was pared by 6 bases and J by 2 bases, with 10 bases between. DNA of the CDR3: TGTGCCAGCAGATCCGGACAAAACACCGGGGAGCTGTTTTTT. It yields the protein CASRSGQNTGELFF.

This clone was detected only once. V usage is TRBV18 and J usage is TRBJ2-2; TRBD1 matches 7 bases. There are 15 residues in the CDR3. The V gene's germline CDR1 is KGHSH and CDR2 LQKENI. V lost 8 bases, J lost 1 base, and 7 bases stayed unmatched. The CDR3 DNA follows: TGTGCCAGCCCTGAGACAGGGCAGAACACCGGGGAGCTGTTTTTT. As protein: CASPETGQNTGELFF.

The V gene is TRBV5-4, the J gene TRBJ2-5; 7 bases line up with TRBD2. Unmatched junction bases numbered 5, after V lost 3 bases and J lost 0 bases. CDR1 and CDR2 (germline): SGHNT, YYREEE (reference sequence). The CDR3 runs to 15 residues. Here the CDR3 reads CASSSASGHQETQYF. CDR3 nucleotide sequence: TGTGCCAGCAGCTCAGCTAGCGGCCACCAAGAGACCCAGTACTTC.

V is TRBV5-6 and J is TRBJ2-5, with a tentative D call TRBD1 (6 bases). The ends were cut back, 4 bases at V and 1 base at J, with 17 bases in the middle. CDR3 length equals 16 residues. CDR1 is SGHDT, CDR2 YYEEEE, per germline. The CDR3 nucleotides read TGTGCCAGCAGCCACCGGGACAAAACATTCCAAGAGACCCAGTACTTC. It is translated as CASSHRDKTFQETQYF.

Here the CDR3 DNA reads TGTGCCAGCAGTTACGGGGCTTACCAAGAGACCCAGTACTTC. This translates into CASSYGAYQETQYF. The chain has TRBV6-6 and TRBJ2-5; D is possibly TRBD1 (5 bases). Germline lookup yields CDR1 MNHNY and CDR2 SVGAGI (reference sequence). The CDR3 has 14 residues. V dropped 2 bases and J dropped 0 bases, with 7 bases sitting between them.

The chain combines TRBV7-9 with TRBJ1-4; D might be TRBD1 (6 bases). CDR1 and CDR2 from the germline V gene are SEHNR and FQNEAQ (reference sequence). The CDR3 has 19 residues. The V and J ends lost 5 bases and 7 bases respectively, with 29 bases between them. CDR3 sequence reads: CASSEPAMQGPLVGEKLFF. In nucleotides, the CDR3 is TGTGCCAGCAGCGAACCTGCGATGCAGGGGCCTCTGGTTGGTGAAAAACTGTTTTTT. Looking up the rest from reference TRBV7-9 and TRBJ1-4 gives the full variable domain: DTGVSQNPRHKITKRGQNVTFRCDPISEHNRLYWYRQTLGQGPEFLTYFQNEAQLEKSRLLSDRFSAERPKGSFSTLEIQRTEQGDSAMYLCASSEPAMQGPLVGEKLFFGSGTQLSVL.

The chain links TRBV2 to TRBJ2-7; D uncertain. CDR3 length: 13 residues. The V and J ends lost 4 bases and 3 bases respectively, with 10 bases between them. Germline lookup yields CDR1 SNHLY and CDR2 FYNNEI. The CDR3 region has the DNA TGTGCCAGCAGTGCCAACCACTACTACGAGCAGTACTTC. This encodes CASSANHYYEQYF.

V usage is TRBV28 and J usage is TRBJ2-7; tentative D call: TRBD1 (5 bases). CDR3 length equals 13 residues. V lost 5 bases and J 3 bases, leaving 11 bases between the germline ends. Per germline, CDR1 MDHEN and CDR2 SYDVKM. This CDR3 is CASSQWGVYEQYF. DNA for the CDR3: TGTGCCAGCAGTCAATGGGGCGTCTACGAGCAGTACTTC.

J is TRBJ2-3 and V is TRBV6-4, with TRBD2 matching 9 bases. This CDR3 region has 15 residues. The V segment lost 2 bases and the J segment 3 bases; nucleotides outside the gene matches: 3. In germline, CDR1 is MRHNA, CDR2 SNTAGT. The CDR3 sequence: CASSDVAGVTDTQYF. The CDR3 DNA is TGTGCCAGCAGTGACGTAGCGGGAGTAACAGATACGCAGTATTTT.

V gene TRBV19 combines with J gene TRBJ1-1; D remains unclear. The germline CDR1 and CDR2 sequences are LNHDA and SQIVND (reference sequence). This CDR3 region has 11 residues. Trimming left V 3 bases short and J 7 bases short, with 6 bases between. CDR3 region: CASSIHNEAFF. In DNA, the CDR3 is TGTGCCAGTAGTATTCACAATGAAGCTTTCTTT.

The chain is built from TRBV28 and TRBJ1-2; D remains unclear. CDR3 size: 11 residues. The germline V gene encodes CDR1 MDHEN and CDR2 SYDVKM. V was trimmed by 8 bases and J by 7 bases, leaving 11 bases between them. CDR3: CASYDLGGYTF. The CDR3 coding sequence is TGTGCCAGCTACGACTTAGGTGGCTACACCTTC.

The V and J genes are TRBV7-9 and TRBJ2-3; D ambiguous. CDR1 SEHNR and CDR2 FQNEAQ come from the germline V gene (reference sequence). Trimming removed 0 bases at V and 4 bases at J, with 8 bases between. The CDR3 has 14 residues. CDR3 sequence: CASSLALAADTQYF. The CDR3 coding sequence is TGTGCCAGCAGCTTAGCGTTGGCGGCAGATACGCAGTATTTT.

This clone appeared once. This chain uses TRBV5-1 with TRBJ2-7, with D perhaps matching TRBD1 (5 bases). The CDR3 totals 15 residues. Germline V gene data show CDR1 as SGHRS and CDR2 as YFSETQ. V dropped 4 bases and J dropped 1 base, with 15 bases sitting between them. This CDR3 is CASSPEPRDSYEQYF. The CDR3 coding sequence is TGCGCCAGCAGCCCCGAGCCCAGGGATTCCTACGAGCAGTACTTC.

The V call is TRBV2, the J call TRBJ2-1; 10 nucleotides align to TRBD2. The CDR3 sequence is 15 residues long. Germline CDR1 is SNHLY and CDR2 is FYNNEI. With V trimmed by 6 bases and J by 8 bases, 10 bases remained unmatched. CDR3 sequence reads: CASRKLAGKGDEQFF. CDR3 coding DNA: TGTGCCAGCAGGAAACTAGCGGGAAAAGGCGATGAGCAGTTCTTC.